A single sample is the source of the 25 T cell receptor beta chains below, sequenced in a study of identical twins. MiXCR, run by TCRdb on the 5' RACE reads, gives a single entry per CDR3 protein. Among a few hundred thousand distinct CDR3 sequences, less than 20% were seen once, and the ten largest hold around 12%. Sequences were obtained from naive T cells sorted from blood. These receptor sequences come from a man in his forties or fifties in good health.

This clonotype appeared a few times. The rearrangement joins TRBV6-6 to TRBJ2-3; D is undetermined. The CDR3 consists of 12 residues. Germline V CDR1 and CDR2: MNHNY, SVGAGI (reference sequence). V was pared by 0 bases and J by 5 bases, with 3 bases between. The CDR3 bases are TGTGCCAGCAGTTACTCACTAGATACGCAGTATTTT. Protein: CASSYSLDTQYF.

This clonotype was seen ten or more times. The V and J genes are TRBV7-2 and TRBJ1-1; D is unclear. The CDR3 extends over 12 amino acids. Between the trimmed V and J ends, which lost 5 bases and 7 bases, there was a span of 11 bases. The germline gives CDR1 SGHTA, CDR2 FQGNSA. Here the CDR3 reads CASSTTGIEAFF. CDR3 nucleotides: TGTGCCAGCAGCACCACCGGCATTGAAGCTTTCTTT.

This clonotype showed up just a few times. This rearrangement joins TRBV6-1 to TRBJ2-5; TRBD1 aligns across 7 bases. Germline V lookup: CDR1 MNHNS, CDR2 SASEGT. This CDR3 is 13 amino acids long. Trimming cost V 8 bases and J 4 bases; bases outside gene matches: 7. The DNA of the CDR3 is TGTGCCAGCGTGCCGAACAGGGGAGAGACCCAGTACTTC. It translates to CASVPNRGETQYF.

This clonotype was seen many times. This sequence joins TRBV7-9 and TRBJ1-1; possibly TRBD1 for D (6 bases). CDR3 length equals 14 residues. The germline CDR1 and CDR2 sequences are SEHNR and FQNEAQ (reference sequence). V was shortened by 4 bases and J by 1 base, with 10 bases between the two germline ends. The CDR3 sequence: CASSSFRGNTEAFF. DNA of the CDR3: TGTGCCAGCAGCTCATTCAGGGGGAACACTGAAGCTTTCTTT.

Here the CDR3 reads CASSQDGQPGYTF. CDR3 DNA sequence: TGTGCCAGCAGCCAAGACGGACAGCCTGGCTACACCTTC. This chain joins TRBV4-2 and TRBJ1-2, with D tentatively TRBD1 (6 bases). Trimming removed 0 bases from V and 7 bases from J, with 9 bases in between. The germline V gene encodes CDR1 LGHNA and CDR2 YNFKEQ. There are 13 residues in the CDR3.

V and J are TRBV24-1 and TRBJ2-1; D is uncertain. The germline CDR1 and CDR2 sequences are KGHDR and SFDVKD. Between the trimmed V and J ends, which lost 6 bases and 3 bases, there was a span of 2 bases. The CDR3 consists of 11 residues. For the CDR3, the DNA is TGTGCCACCAGTAACTACAATGAGCAGTTCTTC. This codes for CATSNYNEQFF.

V gene TRBV11-2 combines with J gene TRBJ2-1; 10 nucleotides align to TRBD1. The CDR3 length is 15 residues. CDR1 is SGHAT, CDR2 FQNNGV, per germline. After removal of 6 bases from V and 7 bases from J, the junction contained 9 bases not matched to a gene. Here the CDR3 DNA reads TGTGCCAGCAGACGTTTTGGACAGGGGGGAAATGAGCAGTTCTTC. Encoded protein: CASRRFGQGGNEQFF.

The V call is TRBV30, the J call TRBJ1-1, with D hard to call. The V end lost 2 bases, the J end lost 1 base, and 5 bases lay between the germline ends. Germline V gene data show CDR1 as GTSNPN and CDR2 as SVGIG (reference sequence). The CDR3 totals 12 residues. This chain's CDR3 is CAWSLGNTEAFF. CDR3 nucleotide sequence: TGTGCCTGGAGTCTCGGGAACACTGAAGCTTTCTTT.

The table lists this clonotype with a few counts. For the CDR3, the DNA is TGCAGCGTCGTCCTTAACACCGGGGAGCTGTTTTTT. It specifies CSVVLNTGELFF. This chain connects TRBV29-1 to TRBJ2-2; no definite D call. V dropped 6 bases and J dropped 2 bases, with 7 bases sitting between them. Germline V gene data show CDR1 as SQVTM and CDR2 as ANQGSEA. The CDR3 runs to 12 residues.

The chain carries TRBV28 and TRBJ1-1; TRBD1 matches 8 bases. CDR3 size: 18 residues. The germline V gene encodes CDR1 MDHEN and CDR2 SYDVKM. After removal of 3 bases from V and 3 bases from J, the junction contained 15 bases not matched to a gene. CDR3 in DNA: TGTGCCAGCAGTTTCGAGGGGGTTACAGGGGGAGTTTACACTGAAGCTTTCTTT. This codes for CASSFEGVTGGVYTEAFF.

This clonotype showed up just a few times. The CDR3 spells CASSVGLRAPTVTEAFF. CDR3 DNA sequence: TGTGCCAGCAGCGTAGGATTGAGGGCCCCAACGGTGACTGAAGCTTTCTTT. The chain is built from TRBV9 and TRBJ1-1; D is undetermined. Trimming shortened V by 0 bases and J by 5 bases, and 20 bases separated the two germline ends. There are 17 residues in the CDR3. From germline, CDR1 is SGDLS and CDR2 YYNGEE.

The gene calls are TRBV3-1 and TRBJ1-2; 10 bases align to TRBD1. With 4 bases clipped from V and 6 bases from J, the junction kept 2 bases outside the gene matches. The CDR3 totals 13 residues. CDR1 and CDR2 (germline): LGHDT, YNNKEL (reference sequence). This CDR3 is CASSPTGGDGYTF. CDR3 bases: TGTGCCAGCAGCCCGACAGGGGGCGATGGCTACACCTTC.

The rearrangement joins TRBV6-1 to TRBJ2-3, with D possibly being TRBD1 (6 bases). Trimming took off 6 bases at V and 0 bases at J, with 13 bases between the two ends. Germline V gives CDR1 MNHNS, CDR2 SASEGT. The CDR3 is 15 residues long. CDR3 amino acids: CASSSGTLSTDTQYF. In DNA, the CDR3 is TGTGCCAGCAGCTCCGGGACACTGAGCACAGATACGCAGTATTTT.

The genes are TRBV6-4 and TRBJ2-2; D ambiguous. Germline CDR1 reads MRHNA; CDR2 reads SNTAGT. CDR3 length: 14 amino acids. Trimming left V 2 bases short and J 5 bases short, with 9 bases between. This chain's CDR3 is CASSDLGFTGELFF. CDR3 bases: TGTGCCAGCAGTGACCTAGGGTTTACCGGGGAGCTGTTTTTT.

This clonotype was seen at least ten times. V is TRBV5-1 and J is TRBJ2-5; 7 bases map to TRBD2. Unmatched junction bases numbered 5, after V lost 1 base and J lost 2 bases. Germline CDR1 and CDR2: SGHRS and YFSETQ. CDR3 size: 15 residues. CDR3 amino acids: CASSLWSSGQETQYF. CDR3 in DNA: TGCGCCAGCAGCTTGTGGTCTAGCGGACAAGAGACCCAGTACTTC.

The chain joins TRBV10-3 to TRBJ2-3; TRBD1 matches 7 bases. This CDR3 spans 15 amino acids. Germline assignment: CDR1 ENHRY and CDR2 SYGVKD. J lost 1 base, V lost 4 bases, and 5 bases had no gene match. The DNA for the CDR3 is TGTGCCATCAGTGGAACAGGGGAAGGCACAGATACGCAGTATTTT. Protein: CAISGTGEGTDTQYF.

The V call is TRBV6-2 or TRBV6-3, the J call TRBJ2-6, with D hard to call. With 6 bases removed from V and 1 base from J, the gap between germline ends came to 10 bases. This CDR3 has 15 amino acids. Germline CDR1 reads MNHEY; CDR2 reads SVGEGT. The CDR3 nucleotides are TGTGCCAGCAGCCCGTCCGGGTCTGGGGCCAACGTCCTGACTTTC. Its translation: CASSPSGSGANVLTF.

As DNA, the CDR3 is TGTGCCAGCAGCCAAGATTGGAACAAGCGGGAGACCCAGTACTTC. This gives the protein CASSQDWNKRETQYF. The rearrangement joins TRBV4-2 to TRBJ2-5; D might be TRBD2 (5 bases). Germline V CDR1 and CDR2: LGHNA, YNFKEQ. The CDR3 loop spans 15 amino acids. V gave up 0 bases and J gave up 5 bases, with 13 bases separating them.

The sample holds many counts of this clonotype. V is TRBV20-1 and J is TRBJ1-5; perhaps TRBD1 as D (5 bases). V lost 2 bases, J lost 0 bases, and 11 bases lay in between. The V gene's germline CDR1 is DFQATT and CDR2 SNEGSKA (reference sequence). This CDR3 spans 15 amino acids. CDR3 amino acids: CSARPGRYSNQPQHF. CDR3 bases: TGCAGTGCTAGACCGGGACGGTATAGCAATCAGCCCCAGCATTTT.

The CDR3 nucleotides are TGTGCCAGCAGCTTAGAACCGGGACGGCTCTCCGCGGATACGCAGTATTTT. Protein sequence: CASSLEPGRLSADTQYF. This chain links TRBV7-9 with TRBJ2-3, with D perhaps given as TRBD1 or TRBD2 (5 bases each). The CDR3 runs 17 residues. Germline V CDR1 and CDR2: SEHNR, FQNEAQ (reference sequence). The V and J ends lost 1 base and 6 bases respectively, with 20 bases between them.

The genes are TRBV28 and TRBJ2-7; D might be TRBD1 or TRBD2, each matching 7 bases. The CDR3 covers 14 residues. V gave up 6 bases and J gave up 12 bases, with 24 bases separating them. Germline V gives CDR1 MDHEN, CDR2 SYDVKM. CDR3 nucleotide sequence: TGTGCCAGCAGGACCCAGGGGGAGGGGGCTATGCGGTACTTC. This translates into CASRTQGEGAMRYF. The whole variable domain, filled in from reference TRBV28 and TRBJ2-7, reads DVKVTQSSRYLVKRTGEKVFLECVQDMDHENMFWYRQDPGLGLRLIYFSYDVKMKEKGDIPEGYSVSREKKERFSLILESASTNQTSMYLCASRTQGEGAMRYFGPGTRLTVT.

As concerns this clonotype: An end of the junction differs from the germline gene, which may be a read error. The chain couples TRBV27 to TRBJ2-7; 10 bases align to TRBD1. Germline CDR1 MNHEY, CDR2 SMNVEV (reference sequence). This CDR3 comprises 11 residues. The CDR3 sequence: CASSLGQGRHF. CDR3 sequence (DNA): TGTGCCAGCAGTCTGGGACAGGGGAGGCACTTC.

To note about this clonotype: Here the CDR3 omits its conserved ending phenylalanine or tryptophan, so a read error is the likely source. J is TRBJ1-1 and V is TRBV29-1; 10 bases fit TRBD1. V dropped 7 bases and J dropped 1; count of bases not matched to a gene: 3. The CDR3 loop spans 13 amino acids. Germline V gene lookup returns CDR1 SQVTM and CDR2 ANQGSEA. Here the CDR3 reads CSAWTGGNTEAFS. The CDR3 nucleotides read TGCAGCGCTTGGACAGGGGGGAACACTGAAGCTTTCTCT.

The chain has TRBV6-5 and TRBJ2-1, with D perhaps matching TRBD1 (5 bases). Germline V gene sequence: CDR1 MNHEY, CDR2 SVGAGI. The V and J ends lost 2 bases and 2 bases respectively, with 10 bases between them. This CDR3 has 15 amino acids. CDR3 in amino acids: CASSYGAVTYNEQFF. The DNA of the CDR3 is TGTGCCAGCAGTTACGGGGCAGTAACCTACAATGAGCAGTTCTTC.

This clonotype has ten or more counts. The rearrangement links TRBV6-5 to TRBJ1-2; D remains ambiguous. Trimming shortened V by 5 bases and J by 7 bases, and 11 bases separated the two germline ends. The germline V gene encodes CDR1 MNHEY and CDR2 SVGAGI. The CDR3 totals 12 residues. The CDR3: CASSPNPGGYTF. CDR3 sequence (DNA): TGTGCCAGCAGTCCGAACCCAGGTGGCTACACCTTC.